The 7 T cell receptor beta chains in this list originate from one sample, sequenced in a study of regulatory T cells in long-lasting Graves disease. Time point indicated: newly diagnosed GD, antithyroid drugs for less than 3 months. The TCR library was prepared using RNA isolated from PBMCs. With iRepertoire HTBI primers and Arm-PCR of CDR3 regions, TCR beta libraries were built. TCRdb redid the calling of the multiplex PCR reads with MiXCR, one entry per CDR3 protein. This sample has hundreds of thousands of distinct CDR3 sequences, with 14% to 15% found just once. These data are also associated with another study on T cells in Graves' hyperthyroidism and ophthalmopathy.

Sequenced here: peripheral blood mononuclear cells (PBMCs), sampled at new diagnosis, from a patient treated with antithyroid drugs. Source of these receptors: a woman aged 40 to 50 with Graves disease.

This clonotype was seen a few times. This chain connects TRBV18 to TRBJ2-7; 11 nucleotides align to TRBD2. CDR3 length equals 15 residues. CDR1 is KGHSH and CDR2 is LQKENI in the germline V gene. With V trimmed by 2 bases and J by 2 bases, 2 bases remained unmatched. CDR3 sequence: CASSPVAGGPYEQYF. Here the CDR3 DNA reads TGTGCCAGCTCACCAGTAGCGGGAGGGCCCTACGAGCAGTACTTC.

This clonotype was recorded at least ten times. This chain joins TRBV3-1 and TRBJ2-1, with 9 bases identical to TRBD2. V lost 1 base, J lost 3 bases, and 4 bases stayed unmatched. The CDR3 has 16 residues. Germline CDR1 reads LGHDT; CDR2 reads YNNKEL (reference sequence). The CDR3 bases are TGTGCCAGCAGCCAAGCCGGGACTAGCAGCTACAATGAGCAGTTCTTC. This sequence encodes CASSQAGTSSYNEQFF.

This clonotype was counted a few times. The rearrangement joins TRBV18 to TRBJ2-5; maybe TRBD2 (6 bases). Between the trimmed V and J ends, which lost 3 bases and 0 bases, there was a span of 17 bases. This CDR3 is built from 17 residues. Germline assignment: CDR1 KGHSH and CDR2 LQKENI. The CDR3: CASSPRLGQEYQETQYF. CDR3 coding DNA: TGTGCCAGCTCACCCCGACTAGGCCAAGAGTACCAAGAGACCCAGTACTTC. Using reference TRBV18 and TRBJ2-5 for the parts outside the CDR3, the full variable domain is NAGVMQNPRHLVRRRGQEARLRCSPMKGHSHVYWYRQLPEEGLKFMVYLQKENIIDESGMPKERFSAEFPKEGPSILRIQQVVRGDSAAYFCASSPRLGQEYQETQYFGPGTRLLVL.

The chain joins TRBV6-1 to TRBJ2-5; either TRBD1 or TRBD2 may fit D (5 bases each). Between the trimmed V and J ends, which lost 10 bases and 4 bases, there was a span of 13 bases. The germline gives CDR1 MNHNS, CDR2 SASEGT. The CDR3 extends over 12 amino acids. The CDR3 is CATGAGAETQYF. CDR3 nucleotides: TGTGCCACCGGGGCGGGCGCAGAGACCCAGTACTTC.

Many counts were recorded for this clonotype. The chain employs TRBV7-9 and TRBJ1-1; the match to TRBD1 covers 7 bases. The CDR3 has 15 amino acids. J was trimmed by 4 bases and V by 5 bases; bases with no gene match: 10. Germline loops: CDR1 SEHNR, CDR2 FQNEAQ (reference sequence). The CDR3 sequence is CASSPGTGERTEAFF. Written as DNA, the CDR3 is TGTGCCAGCAGCCCCGGCACAGGGGAGCGCACTGAAGCTTTCTTT.

This clonotype was seen only a few times. The chain joins TRBV5-8 to TRBJ2-3; perhaps D is TRBD1 or TRBD2 (5 bases each). The germline V gene has CDR1 SGHTS and CDR2 YDEGEE. The CDR3 is 14 residues long. The V and J ends lost 5 bases and 0 bases respectively, with 10 bases between them. Written as DNA, the CDR3 is TGTGCCAGCAGGCCATGGGGGAGCACAGATACGCAGTATTTT. This gives the protein CASRPWGSTDTQYF.

Only a few counts were recorded for this clonotype. This chain connects TRBV18 to TRBJ2-3; no clear D. Per the germline V gene, CDR1 is KGHSH and CDR2 is LQKENI. The CDR3 covers 15 residues. Trimming removed 2 bases from V and 0 bases from J, with 9 bases in between. Written as DNA, the CDR3 is TGTGCCAGCTCACCAAGAGAGTCTAGCACAGATACGCAGTATTTT. This sequence encodes CASSPRESSTDTQYF.